This T cell receptor beta chain was sequenced in a study of cytomegalovirus exposure and HLA in healthy donors. Sequenced by immunoSEQ multiplex PCR; TCRdb stores in-frame clones only, minus some. Counted here are more than 110,000 clones, roughly 81% occurring once; the ten biggest clones make up approximately 1.4%. Input material: PBMCs. This clonotype was sampled from a woman aged 25 to 45 in good health and CMV-seronegative.

DNA of the CDR3: TGTGCCAGCTCACCACCGGACGCAGGGGGCAGAGTTGGCTACACCTTC. Protein: CASSPPDAGGRVGYTF. This chain connects TRBV18 to TRBJ1-2, with TRBD1 matching 8 bases. There are 16 residues in the CDR3. Germline CDR1 reads KGHSH; CDR2 reads LQKENI. V was clipped by 0 bases and J by 7 bases; unmatched bases: 10.